This TCR beta chain was sequenced during a study of T-cell reconstitution after alpha-beta-depleted transplantation in children. This clonotype has just a few counts. The antigen is unknown. Preparation of the TCRbeta library involved a method that used unique molecular identifiers. TCRdb re-called the PCR reads through MiXCR, storing one row per CDR3 protein. The repertoire holds about 830,000 distinct CDR3 sequences, with less than 20% as singletons. Findings and limits, study-wide: Recipient T cells and thymic progenitors that survived were the source of the high TCRbeta diversity seen at day 60 in some patients. Several hundred expanded graft clones reportedly gave rise to the alpha-beta T cells present about two months after transplant.

The TCR sequence derives from a male patient between 5 and 17 years old who had a stem cell transplant for acute lymphoblastic leukemia, so the T cells may come from the graft donor. The specimen comprised PBMCs, mostly from graft donor cells, sampled 360 days after TCRalphabeta/CD19-depleted stem cell transplant.

CDR3 nucleotides: TGTGCCAGCAGCCACCGGAGAGGGGAGGGGTCCTACGAGCAGTACTTC. Its protein is CASSHRRGEGSYEQYF. The V gene is TRBV14, the J gene TRBJ2-7, with TRBD2 matching over 7 bases. Germline V lookup: CDR1 SGHDN, CDR2 FVKESK. V lost 3 bases, J lost 1 base, and 9 bases stayed unmatched. The CDR3 consists of 16 residues.